What follows are 32 T cell receptor beta chains derived from one specimen sequenced in a study of blood T cell repertoires in COVID-19. Libraries were prepared by immunoSEQ multiplex PCR; TCRdb keeps only in-frame clonotypes and omits some of them. The sample has 380,000 or so clones; more than 65% are singletons. Input material: peripheral blood. All receptors come from a human donor with acute or convalescent COVID-19. The donor label of this sample is uncertain.

A word on this clone: Other DNA sequences in the same sample also yield this CDR3. This sequence joins TRBV18 and TRBJ1-4; 9 bases are shared with TRBD1. This CDR3 comprises 14 residues. CDR1 KGHSH and CDR2 LQKENI come from the germline V gene. With 3 bases clipped from V and 7 bases from J, the junction kept 3 bases outside the gene matches. The CDR3 loop is CASSPGQGPEKLFF. DNA for the CDR3: TGTGCCAGCTCACCGGGACAGGGTCCTGAAAAACTGTTTTTT.

The CDR3, as DNA: TGTGCCAGCAGTACTCAGGGACAGGGTCAGTCTCAGCCCCAGCATTTT. Encoded protein: CASSTQGQGQSQPQHF. This chain joins TRBV2 and TRBJ1-5; 9 bases align to TRBD1. The CDR3 is made up of 16 amino acids. J gave up 6 bases and V 5 bases, and 11 bases lay outside the gene matches. CDR1 and CDR2 from the germline V gene are SNHLY and FYNNEI.

The J gene is TRBJ2-5, the V gene TRBV4-2, with TRBD2 identical over 8 bases. The CDR3 has 14 amino acids. Germline CDR1 reads LGHNA; CDR2 reads YNFKEQ. With V trimmed by 1 base and J by 5 bases, 3 bases remained unmatched. CDR3 loop: CASSQGTSPETQYF. In DNA form, the CDR3 reads TGTGCCAGCAGCCAAGGGACTAGCCCTGAGACCCAGTACTTC.

This chain connects TRBV14 to TRBJ1-2, with 9 bases that match TRBD1. Germline CDR1 is SGHDN and CDR2 is FVKESK. This CDR3 has 17 residues. J lost 5 bases, V lost 2 bases, and 12 bases had no gene match. The DNA for the CDR3 is TGTGCCAGCAGCCAAATAATGGGACAGGGCAACGAGTATGGCTACACCTTC. Protein sequence: CASSQIMGQGNEYGYTF.

This clone was seen more than once but under ten times. V and J are TRBV19 and TRBJ2-1; a possible D gene is TRBD1 (6 bases). Trimming left V 0 bases short and J 11 bases short, with 11 bases between. The CDR3 is 13 residues long. Germline V gene sequence: CDR1 LNHDA, CDR2 SQIVND (reference sequence). The CDR3 bases are TGTGCCAGTAGTATAGATAAGGGGGTAAAGCAGTTCTTC. Its protein product is CASSIDKGVKQFF.

The count of this clone is one. The rearrangement links TRBV3-1 (or the pseudogene TRBV3-2) to TRBJ2-5; TRBD2 matches 8 bases. This CDR3 comprises 20 residues. The germline gives CDR1 LGHDT, CDR2 YNNKEL (reference sequence). The J segment lost 1 base and the V segment lost 2 bases, leaving 18 bases of the junction unmatched. The DNA of the CDR3 is TGTGCCAGCAGCCAACCTACCGGGCTAGCGGGCCTACCCGTCCAAGAGACCCAGTACTTC. It yields the protein CASSQPTGLAGLPVQETQYF.

This clone showed up just a few times. The CDR3 sequence: CASSWTGDGYGYTF. The CDR3 DNA is TGTGCCAGCAGCTGGACAGGGGACGGCTATGGCTACACCTTC. The rearrangement joins TRBV5-5 to TRBJ1-2; 9 bases line up with TRBD1. Germline CDR1 SGHKS, CDR2 YYEKEE (reference sequence). The CDR3 loop spans 14 amino acids. V gave up 3 bases and J gave up 4 bases; unmatched junction bases: 4. The full variable domain, its missing parts supplied by reference TRBV5-5 and TRBJ1-2, is DAGVTQSPTHLIKTRGQQVTLRCSPISGHKSVSWYQQVLGQGPQFIFQYYEKEERGRGNFPDRFSARQFPNYSSELNVNALLLGDSALYLCASSWTGDGYGYTFGSGTRLTVV.

The chain carries TRBV7-9 and TRBJ1-1, with 8 nucleotides matching TRBD1. CDR1 is SEHNR, CDR2 FQNEAQ, per germline (reference sequence). The CDR3 loop spans 15 amino acids. The V and J ends lost 0 bases and 5 bases, in that order; junction bases with no gene match: 5. The CDR3 coding sequence is TGTGCCAGCAGCTTAGCATCAGGGGGCAATACTGAAGCTTTCTTT. Encoded protein: CASSLASGGNTEAFF.

The table lists this clone with a few counts. The chain has TRBV3-1 (or the pseudogene TRBV3-2) and TRBJ2-7, with a tentative D call TRBD1 (6 bases). The germline CDR1 and CDR2 sequences are LGHDT and YNNKEL (reference sequence). The ends were cut back, 4 bases at V and 4 bases at J, with 14 bases in the middle. The CDR3 runs 14 residues. This chain's CDR3 is CASSRAARGYEQYF. The CDR3 region has the DNA TGTGCCAGCAGCCGAGCGGCCAGGGGATACGAGCAGTACTTC.

The chain joins TRBV5-1 to TRBJ2-5; maybe TRBD2 (6 bases). V was shortened by 4 bases and J by 2 bases, with 9 bases between the two germline ends. This CDR3 has 13 residues. CDR1 is SGHRS and CDR2 is YFSETQ in the germline V gene. Here the CDR3 reads CASSLREQETQYF. The CDR3 DNA is TGCGCCAGCAGCCTGCGGGAACAAGAGACCCAGTACTTC. The whole variable domain, remainder taken from reference TRBV5-1 and TRBJ2-5, is KAGVTQTPRYLIKTRGQQVTLSCSPISGHRSVSWYQQTPGQGLQFLFEYFSETQRNKGNFPGRFSGRQFSNSRSEMNVSTLELGDSALYLCASSLREQETQYFGPGTRLLVL.

The CDR3 sequence: CASSVAPRDNEQFF. The CDR3 DNA reads TGTGCCAGCAGCGTAGCCCCCCGAGACAATGAGCAGTTCTTC. This chain uses TRBV9 with TRBJ2-1; unclear D gene. V dropped 0 bases and J dropped 5 bases, with 9 bases sitting between them. Germline V lookup: CDR1 SGDLS, CDR2 YYNGEE. The CDR3 is 14 amino acids.

This rearrangement joins TRBV1 to TRBJ2-3; the DNA was not used to check the table's D call, TRBD2. TRBV1 is given as a pseudogene. CDR3 size: 20 residues. Here the CDR3 DNA reads TGCACCAGCAGCCAAGAATCGGGGACTAGCGGGCGTCACCCCACAGATACGCAGTATTTT. Its protein is CTSSQESGTSGRHPTDTQYF.

This clone was counted a few times. The V call is TRBV7-2, the J call TRBJ2-7, with 13 bases fitting TRBD2. V was pared by 1 base and J by 2 bases, with 5 bases of the junction left unmatched. This CDR3 comprises 17 residues. Germline V gene lookup returns CDR1 SGHTA and CDR2 FQGNSA. The CDR3 sequence is CASSLVGGLAGAYEQYF. The CDR3, as DNA: TGTGCCAGCAGCTTAGTGGGTGGACTAGCGGGAGCCTACGAGCAGTACTTC.

The chain carries TRBV7-9 and TRBJ1-2; D might be TRBD1 (6 bases). The V gene's germline CDR1 is SEHNR and CDR2 FQNEAQ (reference sequence). Trimming left V 5 bases short and J 1 base short, with 11 bases between. The CDR3 runs 14 residues. The CDR3 is CASSPRGVNYGYTF. In nucleotides, the CDR3 is TGTGCCAGCAGCCCCAGGGGAGTTAACTATGGCTACACCTTC.

The genes are TRBV7-2 and TRBJ2-1; D might be TRBD2 (6 bases). V was shortened by 4 bases and J by 9 bases, with 16 bases between the two germline ends. The CDR3 length is 14 residues. Germline V gives CDR1 SGHTA, CDR2 FQGNSA. The CDR3 nucleotides read TGTGCCAGCAGCTGGGATGGAGGGCCAGGTGAGCAGTTCTTC. Translated: CASSWDGGPGEQFF.

V gene TRBV7-8 combines with J gene TRBJ2-7; 10 bases line up with TRBD2. The V gene end was trimmed by 5 bases and the J gene end by 4 bases; junction bases not matched to a gene: 11. Germline assignment: CDR1 SGHVS and CDR2 FQNEAQ. The CDR3 is made up of 16 amino acids. The CDR3 region has the DNA TGTGCCAGCAGCCCGCCGAGGACTAGCGGCAGGTACGAGCAGTACTTC. It codes for CASSPPRTSGRYEQYF.

This clone has a single count. The CDR3 sequence is CASTRDRSKNIQYF. DNA of the CDR3: TGTGCCAGCACCCGAGACAGGTCCAAAAACATTCAGTACTTC. This rearrangement joins TRBV7-8 to TRBJ2-4, with D tentatively TRBD1 (6 bases). Deletions cut 7 bases from V and 2 bases from J, with 12 bases between. This CDR3 contains 14 residues. Germline CDR1 reads SGHVS; CDR2 reads FQNEAQ.

The V gene is TRBV6-1, the J gene TRBJ1-2; D unresolved. Between the trimmed V and J ends, which lost 2 bases and 5 bases, there was a span of 6 bases. The germline V gene encodes CDR1 MNHNS and CDR2 SASEGT. The CDR3 loop spans 12 amino acids. Here the CDR3 reads CASSEHQYGYTF. The CDR3 DNA reads TGTGCCAGCAGTGAACACCAGTATGGCTACACCTTC.

This clone is a singleton in its sample. This chain uses TRBV10-2 with TRBJ2-7; possible D gene TRBD1, 6 bases. The CDR3 is 15 amino acids. In germline, CDR1 is WSHSY, CDR2 SAAADI. V lost 8 bases to trimming and J lost 4 bases, with 21 bases between them. The CDR3 DNA reads TGCGCCAGCCAGGACCGGACAGCCCTACAATACGAGCAGTACTTC. This gives the protein CASQDRTALQYEQYF.

As DNA, the CDR3 is TGTGCCAGCTCACCTTTCCCCCTTTTAGCGGAACTCACAGATACGCAGTATTTT. Its protein is CASSPFPLLAELTDTQYF. The chain uses TRBV18 and TRBJ2-3; D might be TRBD2 (6 bases). The CDR3 runs to 18 residues. Trimming shortened V by 3 bases and J by 2 bases, and 21 bases separated the two germline ends. CDR1 is KGHSH and CDR2 is LQKENI in the germline V gene. Full variable domain (outside the CDR3, taken from reference TRBV18 and TRBJ2-3): NAGVMQNPRHLVRRRGQEARLRCSPMKGHSHVYWYRQLPEEGLKFMVYLQKENIIDESGMPKERFSAEFPKEGPSILRIQQVVRGDSAAYFCASSPFPLLAELTDTQYFGPGTRLTVL.

The rearrangement joins TRBV6-5 to TRBJ1-1, with TRBD1 identical over 7 bases. This CDR3 comprises 12 residues. Germline trimming cut 6 bases from V and 7 bases from J; bases unmatched to any gene: 5. The V gene's germline CDR1 is MNHEY and CDR2 SVGAGI. The CDR3 here is CASRVGQSEAFF. The CDR3 coding sequence is TGTGCCAGCAGGGTGGGACAGAGTGAAGCTTTCTTT.

This clone was seen just once. This chain connects TRBV7-6 to TRBJ1-5, with a weak D call TRBD1 (6 bases). The V gene's germline CDR1 is SGHVS and CDR2 FNYEAQ. Trimming cost V 5 bases and J 1 base, with 12 bases left between them. The CDR3 runs to 15 residues. The CDR3 coding sequence is TGTGCCAGCAGCACGGACAGCTGGAGCAATCAGCCCCAGCATTTT. Translation: CASSTDSWSNQPQHF.

The rearrangement joins TRBV29-1 to TRBJ1-1, with D tentatively TRBD1 (5 bases). The CDR3 consists of 13 residues. Germline lookup yields CDR1 SQVTM and CDR2 ANQGSEA. Trimming took 5 bases from V and 5 from J, leaving 15 bases between them. The CDR3 here is CSVLLLGGTEAFF. Here the CDR3 DNA reads TGCAGCGTTCTTCTCCTTGGGGGGACTGAAGCTTTCTTT.

This chain connects TRBV7-8 to TRBJ1-1, with a possible D match to TRBD1 (5 bases). The length of the CDR3 is 19 residues. Looked up from germline, CDR1 is SGHVS and CDR2 is FQNEAQ. V lost 5 bases to trimming and J lost 3 bases, with 28 bases between them. CDR3 residues: CASSPRGVTSRFFYTEAFF. The CDR3 nucleotides are TGTGCCAGCAGCCCTAGGGGCGTGACGTCCCGTTTTTTTTACACTGAAGCTTTCTTT.

In this sample, this clone turned up a few times. The chain uses TRBV12-1 and TRBJ1-2; TRBD1, as called in the table, went unchecked against the DNA. TRBV12-1 is given as a pseudogene. This CDR3 has 20 amino acids. The CDR3 DNA is TGTGCCAGCAGCTCCCCGACCGACAGGGACGAAACCCCTAACATCTATGGCTACACCTTC. It is translated as CASSSPTDRDETPNIYGYTF.

V usage is TRBV6-5 and J usage is TRBJ2-3; D may be TRBD1 (5 bases). Germline V gene data show CDR1 as MNHEY and CDR2 as SVGAGI. The V gene lost 4 bases and the J gene lost 0 bases, with 8 bases spanning the gap. CDR3 length: 14 residues. CDR3 sequence (DNA): TGTGCCAGCAGTTTGGGGCCAAGCACAGATACGCAGTATTTT. It yields the protein CASSLGPSTDTQYF.

The sample holds one count of this clone. The rearrangement joins TRBV16 to TRBJ2-5; D might be TRBD1 (6 bases). Germline V gene data show CDR1 as KGHSY and CDR2 as FQNENV. The CDR3 has 17 residues. The V and J ends lost 4 bases and 1 base respectively, with 19 bases between them. DNA for the CDR3: TGTGCCAGCAGCCCATCGCCGGGACACCCTAGCCAAGAGACCCAGTACTTC. Residues: CASSPSPGHPSQETQYF.

The genes are TRBV7-2 and TRBJ1-2; a weak D match, TRBD1 (6 bases). From germline, CDR1 is SGHTA and CDR2 FQGNSA. V was trimmed by 5 bases and J by 10 bases, leaving 17 bases between them. The CDR3 has 13 residues. The CDR3 DNA reads as TGTGCCAGCAGCCCCGGACAGATAAGTCACTACACCTTC. Encoded protein: CASSPGQISHYTF.

The chain links TRBV7-9 to TRBJ2-1; a possible D gene is TRBD1 (6 bases). V lost 7 bases and J lost 12, with 22 bases in between. CDR3 length: 14 residues. The germline CDR1 and CDR2 sequences are SEHNR and FQNEAQ (reference sequence). CDR3 coding DNA: TGTGCCAGCAACCGTCTCTTAGAGGGGGTCATGCAGTTCTTC. It encodes CASNRLLEGVMQFF.

This clone is a singleton in its sample. The V call is TRBV5-6, the J call TRBJ1-4; the D gene is possibly TRBD1 (6 bases). V shed 1 base and J shed 9 bases, with 16 bases lying between them. Germline V gives CDR1 SGHDT, CDR2 YYEEEE. The CDR3 contains 15 residues. Here the CDR3 DNA reads TGTGCCAGCAGCTTGCATGGCCAGGGGCGGCAAAAACTGTTTTTT. It yields the protein CASSLHGQGRQKLFF.

This clone was counted only a few times. The chain recombines TRBV5-6 with TRBJ2-2; 10 bases map to TRBD1. This CDR3 has 16 residues. V dropped 3 bases and J dropped 3; count of bases not matched to a gene: 5. Per germline, CDR1 SGHDT and CDR2 YYEEEE. The CDR3: CASSSDRGLYTGELFF. The CDR3 DNA sequence: TGTGCCAGCAGCTCAGACAGGGGGCTCTACACCGGGGAGCTGTTTTTT.

As regards this clone: At one end the junction does not follow the germline gene, possibly because of a read error. The V gene is TRBV2, the J gene TRBJ1-2; 8 bases line up with TRBD1. CDR1 is SNHLY and CDR2 is FYNNEI in the germline V gene. This CDR3 is built from 10 residues. The CDR3 nucleotides are TGTGCCAGCAGGACAGGGGAGAATTTCTTC. Translated: CASRTGENFF.